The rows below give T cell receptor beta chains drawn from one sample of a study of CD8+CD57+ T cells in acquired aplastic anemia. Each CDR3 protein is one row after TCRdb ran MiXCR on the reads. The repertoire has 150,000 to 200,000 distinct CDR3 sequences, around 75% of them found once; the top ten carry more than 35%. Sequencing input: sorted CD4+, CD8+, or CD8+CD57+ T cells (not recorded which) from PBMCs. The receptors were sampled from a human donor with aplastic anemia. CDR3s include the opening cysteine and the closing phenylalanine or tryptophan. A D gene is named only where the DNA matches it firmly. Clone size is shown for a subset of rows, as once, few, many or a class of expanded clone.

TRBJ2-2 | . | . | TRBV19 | TGTGCCAGTAGTGTCGATCCACCGCCCCCCGGGGAGCTGTTTTTT | CASSVDPPPPGELFF
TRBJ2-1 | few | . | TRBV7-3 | TGTGCCAGCAGCTTGTTGGACAATGAGCAGTTCTTC | CASSLLDNEQFF
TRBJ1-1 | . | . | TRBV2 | TGTGCCAGCAGTCTCCCGGGAGGACGGGCTGAAGCTTTCTTT | CASSLPGGRAEAFF
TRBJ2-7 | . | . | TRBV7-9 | TGTGCCAGCGGACAGTTGGGTCACAACGAGCAGTACTTC | CASGQLGHNEQYF
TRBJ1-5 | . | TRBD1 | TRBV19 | TGTGCCAGCCAACAGGGGGCCCATCAGCCCCAGCATTTT | CASQQGAHQPQHF
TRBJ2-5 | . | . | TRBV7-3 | TGTGCCAGCAGCTTAACAGGGGGTGAAGAGACCCAGTACTTC | CASSLTGGEETQYF
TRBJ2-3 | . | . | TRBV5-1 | TGCGCCAGCAGCCCGGAGCAGAGCACAGATACGCAGTATTTT | CASSPEQSTDTQYF
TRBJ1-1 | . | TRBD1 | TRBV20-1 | TGCAGTGCTAGACGGGCCACAGGGGCGAACACTGAAGCTTTCTTT | CSARRATGANTEAFF
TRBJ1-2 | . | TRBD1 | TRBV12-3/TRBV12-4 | TGTGCCAGCCAAGGGGGCCAGACCCCCTATGGCTACACCTTC | CASQGGQTPYGYTF
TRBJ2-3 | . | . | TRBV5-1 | TGCGCCAGCAGCTTGGATGGGACACCGAGGAAGTATTTT | CASSLDGTPRKYF
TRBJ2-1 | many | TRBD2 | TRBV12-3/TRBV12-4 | TGTGCCAGCAGTTACGGCGGGGGGGCCAACAATGAGCAGTTCTTC | CASSYGGGANNEQFF
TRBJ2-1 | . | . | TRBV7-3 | TGTGCCAGCAGCTTTTGGTCGGACCCGTGGCAGTTCTTC | CASSFWSDPWQFF
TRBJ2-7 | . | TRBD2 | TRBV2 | TGTGCCAGCAGTGAACGGGAGGGAAACGAGCAGTACTTC | CASSEREGNEQYF
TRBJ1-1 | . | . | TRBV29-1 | TGCAGCGTCCGGATGAACACTGAAGCTTTCTTT | CSVRMNTEAFF
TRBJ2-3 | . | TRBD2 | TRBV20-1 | TGCAGTGCCGCCCCAGCGGGAGGAGCGGATACGCAGTATTTT | CSAAPAGGADTQYF
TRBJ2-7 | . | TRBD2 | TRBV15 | TGTGCCACCTCCTGGCCAGCGGGGTCCGGGGAGCAGTACTTC | CATSWPAGSGEQYF
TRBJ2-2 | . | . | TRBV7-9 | TGTGCCAGCAGCTTCCGGGACTCGAACACCGGGGAGCTGTTTTTT | CASSFRDSNTGELFF
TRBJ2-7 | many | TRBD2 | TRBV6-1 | TGTGCCAGCAGTGTGGCTAGCGGGGCCTACGAGCAGTACTTC | CASSVASGAYEQYF
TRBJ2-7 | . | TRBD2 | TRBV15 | TGCGCCAGCAGCCCGGGACTAGCGGGGGGTCCCTACGAGCAGTACTTC | CASSPGLAGGPYEQYF
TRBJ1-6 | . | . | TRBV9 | TGTGCCAGCGGAGACAGCAATTCACCCCTCCACTTT | CASGDSNSPLHF
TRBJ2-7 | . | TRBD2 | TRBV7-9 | TGTGCCAGCAGCTTAGCGGGCGGACTAGTCAACTCCGAGCAGTACTTC | CASSLAGGLVNSEQYF
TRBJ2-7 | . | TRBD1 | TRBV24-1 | TGTGCCACCACTGACAGGGGGCGGGAGCAGTACTTC | CATTDRGREQYF
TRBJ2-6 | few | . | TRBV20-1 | TGCAGTGCTCAGCCCGAGGTGAGGGCCAACGTCCTGACTTTC | CSAQPEVRANVLTF
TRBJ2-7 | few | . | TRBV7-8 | TGTGCCAGCAGCCCAAGCCTCAGGGCCTACGAGCAGTACTTC | CASSPSLRAYEQYF
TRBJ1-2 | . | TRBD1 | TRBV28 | TGTGCCAGCAGTTTGACAGGGGGAGTTATTGGCTACACCTTC | CASSLTGGVIGYTF
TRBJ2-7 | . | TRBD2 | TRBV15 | TGTGCCACCAGCCCCAGGCGGGAGGGTACCTACGAGCAGTACTTC | CATSPRREGTYEQYF
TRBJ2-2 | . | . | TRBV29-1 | TGCAGCGTTGAAATAGGGGCGGCCGGGGAGCTGTTTTTT | CSVEIGAAGELFF
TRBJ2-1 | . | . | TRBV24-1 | TGTGCCACCAGTGATTTTCGGGCCTCCTACAATGAGCAGTTCTTC | CATSDFRASYNEQFF
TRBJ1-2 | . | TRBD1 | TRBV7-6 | TGTGCCAGCAGCCATCCGGGACAGGGGGCGCGGGGCTATGGCTACACCTTC | CASSHPGQGARGYGYTF
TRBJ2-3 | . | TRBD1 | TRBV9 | TGTGCCAGCAGCGACAGGGGGCCCACAGATACGCAGTATTTT | CASSDRGPTDTQYF
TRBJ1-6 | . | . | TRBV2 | TGTGCCAGCAAGGGAGGGCAGGTTAATTCACCCCTCCACTTT | CASKGGQVNSPLHF
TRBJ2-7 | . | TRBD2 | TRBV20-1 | TGCAGTGCTAGAAGGGAGGGGTACGAGCAGTACTTC | CSARREGYEQYF
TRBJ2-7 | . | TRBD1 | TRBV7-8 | TGTGCCAGCAGCCCGATGGACAGGGGCTCCTACGAGCAGTACTTC | CASSPMDRGSYEQYF
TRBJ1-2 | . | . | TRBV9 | TGTGCCAGCACCTCACTACAGGGTGACTATGGCTACACCTTC | CASTSLQGDYGYTF
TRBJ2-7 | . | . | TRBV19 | TGTGCCAGTAGGGGGGACGCCTACGAGCAGTACTTC | CASRGDAYEQYF
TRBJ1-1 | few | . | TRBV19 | TGTGCCAGTAGTGGGAGCATGAACACTGAAGCTTTCTTT | CASSGSMNTEAFF
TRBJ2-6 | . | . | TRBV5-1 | TGCGCCAGCAGAATGGGGACTGGGGCCAACGTCCTGACTTTC | CASRMGTGANVLTF
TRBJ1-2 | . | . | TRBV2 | TGTGCCAGCAAGGATAACTATGGCTACACCTTC | CASKDNYGYTF
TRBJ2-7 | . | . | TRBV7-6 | TGTGCCAGCAGCCCAGGGACGGCTACCTACGAGCAGTACTTC | CASSPGTATYEQYF
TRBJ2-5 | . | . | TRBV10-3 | TGTGCCATCAGTTCCCAGATCAAGGAGACCCAGTACTTC | CAISSQIKETQYF
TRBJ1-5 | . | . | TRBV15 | TGTGCCACCAGCAGAGATCCCGGGGATGGGCCCCGGCATTTT | CATSRDPGDGPRHF
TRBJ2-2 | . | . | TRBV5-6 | TGTGCCAGCAGCTTAGAGAATGCGGGACATTACGACGGGGAGCTGTTTTTT | CASSLENAGHYDGELFF
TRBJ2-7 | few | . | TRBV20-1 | TGCAGTGCTAGTGGAGTGGGCAACTACGAGCAGTACTTC | CSASGVGNYEQYF
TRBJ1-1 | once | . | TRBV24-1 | TGTGCCACCAGTGAAGGAGGGGGGGGGAACACTGAAGCTTTCTTT | CATSEGGGGNTEAFF
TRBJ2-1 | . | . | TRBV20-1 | TGCAGTGGAGTGGGGTCGGGAGACCGCAATGAGCAGTTCTTC | CSGVGSGDRNEQFF
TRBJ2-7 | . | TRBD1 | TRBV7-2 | TGTGCCAGCACCCGGGACAGGGGATACGAGCAGTACTTC | CASTRDRGYEQYF
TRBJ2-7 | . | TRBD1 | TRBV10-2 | TGCGCCAGCAGCGTACACCCGCTGCGGGACAGGGCCTACGAGCAGTACTTC | CASSVHPLRDRAYEQYF
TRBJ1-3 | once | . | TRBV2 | TGTGCCAGCAGTGTGGGCAGGGATTCTGGAAACACCATATATTTT | CASSVGRDSGNTIYF
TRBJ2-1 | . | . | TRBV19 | TGTGCCACCTCAGTGATAAGCTCCTACAATGAGCGGTTCTTC | CATSVISSYNERFF